A selection of T cell receptor beta chains follows, all from one sample in a study of T cell changes during pregnancy in multiple sclerosis. The assay was immunoSEQ multiplex PCR, and TCRdb's table has in-frame clones only and misses some. Among some 74,000 clones listed, roughly 92% were seen once. The source material was peripheral blood, sampled after pregnancy. The receptor set was obtained from a female donor in good health, enrolled as a control in a pregnancy study. CDR3s include the opening cysteine and the closing phenylalanine or tryptophan. The size entry is marked missing in some rows and otherwise reads once, few, many or a size class.

TRBJ2-5,NA,TRBV19,CASSTGLAGTETQYF
TRBJ2-7,NA,TRBV10-1,CANGLAVLGHEQYF
TRBJ1-2,once,TRBV5-5,CASSPPDDGTFGYTF
TRBJ2-3,NA,TRBV7-2,CASSYLPGGQDKGDTQYF
TRBJ2-5,NA,TRBV29-1,CSVLEDRQETQYF
TRBJ2-5,NA,TRBV6-7,CASSYPIPGTYKETQYF
TRBJ2-3,NA,TRBV18,CASSPPPSGPFTDTQYF
TRBJ2-3,NA,TRBV28,CASKGTGGKDTQYF
TRBJ2-7,NA,TRBV5-1,CASSRGTSGDYEQYF
TRBJ1-5,NA,TRBV14,CASSQGFRQPQHF
TRBJ1-2,NA,TRBV28,CASSSGQAVYGYTF
TRBJ2-2,NA,TRBV6-1,CASSGRGTGELFF
TRBJ2-1,NA,TRBV27,CASSFGTSGGNEQFF
TRBJ2-1,NA,TRBV2,CASSDRGDLNNEQFF
TRBJ2-3,NA,TRBV2,CASRKDRGADTQYF
TRBJ1-1,NA,TRBV30,CAWEQATNTEAFF
TRBJ2-7,NA,TRBV28,CASSLSVGLKSYEQYF
TRBJ2-2,NA,TRBV5-1,CASSPQGAITGELFF
TRBJ1-1,NA,TRBV9,CASSAETGNTEAFF
TRBJ2-1,NA,TRBV19,CASSVPLSWAYNEQFF
TRBJ2-3,NA,TRBV7-3,CASSLEREPDTQYF
TRBJ2-3,NA,TRBV23-1,CASSQYSGLLTDTQYF
TRBJ1-2,NA,TRBV28,CASRETANYGYTF
TRBJ2-3,NA,TRBV6-7,CASSFGTASRANTQYF
TRBJ2-5,NA,TRBV7-2,CASSLDRGAQETQYF
TRBJ1-2,few,TRBV7-9,CASSFDRDYGYTF
TRBJ1-2,few,TRBV30,CAWRQATGDYYGYTF
TRBJ2-2,NA,TRBV18,CASSTLQGDPNTGELFF
TRBJ1-5,NA,TRBV30,CAWKTGGQPQHF
TRBJ2-7,few,TRBV7-8,CASSSRPGQGFHEQYF
TRBJ2-3,NA,TRBV6-4,CASTNNGGRARTQYF
TRBJ2-7,NA,TRBV14,CASSQPGTRFYEQYF
TRBJ2-5,NA,TRBV5-1,CASSLAQGDEETQYF